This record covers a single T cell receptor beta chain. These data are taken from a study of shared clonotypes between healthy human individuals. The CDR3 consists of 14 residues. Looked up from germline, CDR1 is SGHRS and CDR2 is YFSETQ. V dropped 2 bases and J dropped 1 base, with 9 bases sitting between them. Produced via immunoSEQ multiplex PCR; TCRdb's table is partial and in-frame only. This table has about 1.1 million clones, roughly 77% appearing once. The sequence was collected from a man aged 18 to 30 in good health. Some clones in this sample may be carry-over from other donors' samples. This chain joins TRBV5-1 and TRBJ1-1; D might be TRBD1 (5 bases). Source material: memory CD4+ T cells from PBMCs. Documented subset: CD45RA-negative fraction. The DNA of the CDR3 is TGCGCCAGCAGCTTTGGGGGGTGGAACACTGAAGCTTTCTTT. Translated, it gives CASSFGGWNTEAFF.